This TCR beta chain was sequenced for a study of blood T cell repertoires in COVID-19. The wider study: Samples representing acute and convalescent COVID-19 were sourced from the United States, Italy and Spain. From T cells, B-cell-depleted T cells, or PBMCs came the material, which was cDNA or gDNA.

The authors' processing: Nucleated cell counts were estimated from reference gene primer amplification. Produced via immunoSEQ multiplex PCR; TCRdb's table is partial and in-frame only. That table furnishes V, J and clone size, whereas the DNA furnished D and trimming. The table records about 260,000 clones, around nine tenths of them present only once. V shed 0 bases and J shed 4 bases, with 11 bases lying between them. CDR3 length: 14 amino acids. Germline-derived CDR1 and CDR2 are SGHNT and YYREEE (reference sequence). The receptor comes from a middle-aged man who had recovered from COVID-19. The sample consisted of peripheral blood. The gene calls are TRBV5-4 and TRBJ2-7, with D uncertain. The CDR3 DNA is TGTGCCAGCAGCTTGGGTGCGGATCCTTACGAGCAGTACTTC. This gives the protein CASSLGADPYEQYF.